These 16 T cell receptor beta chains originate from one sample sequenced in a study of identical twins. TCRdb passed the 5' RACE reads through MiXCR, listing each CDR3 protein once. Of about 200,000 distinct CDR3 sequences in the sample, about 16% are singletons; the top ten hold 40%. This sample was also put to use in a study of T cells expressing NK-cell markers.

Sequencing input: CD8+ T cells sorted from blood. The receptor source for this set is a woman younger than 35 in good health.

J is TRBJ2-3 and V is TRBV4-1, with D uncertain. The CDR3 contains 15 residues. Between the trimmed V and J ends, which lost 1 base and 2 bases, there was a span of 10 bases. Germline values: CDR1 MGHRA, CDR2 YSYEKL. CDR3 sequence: CASSQALSYTDTQYF. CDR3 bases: TGCGCCAGCAGCCAAGCACTTTCGTACACAGATACGCAGTATTTT.

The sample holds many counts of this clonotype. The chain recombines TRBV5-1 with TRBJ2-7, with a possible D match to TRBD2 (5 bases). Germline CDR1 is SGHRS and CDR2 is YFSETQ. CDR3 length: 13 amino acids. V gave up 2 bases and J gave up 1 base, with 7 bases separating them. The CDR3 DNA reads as TGCGCCAGCAGCTTAGCGGAATCCTACGAGCAGTACTTC. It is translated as CASSLAESYEQYF.

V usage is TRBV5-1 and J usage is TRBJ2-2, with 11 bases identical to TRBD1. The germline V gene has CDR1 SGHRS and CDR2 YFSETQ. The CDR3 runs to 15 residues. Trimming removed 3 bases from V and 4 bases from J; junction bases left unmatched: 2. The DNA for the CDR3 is TGCGCCAGCAGCTGGACAGGGGGCATCACCGGGGAGCTGTTTTTT. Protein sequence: CASSWTGGITGELFF.

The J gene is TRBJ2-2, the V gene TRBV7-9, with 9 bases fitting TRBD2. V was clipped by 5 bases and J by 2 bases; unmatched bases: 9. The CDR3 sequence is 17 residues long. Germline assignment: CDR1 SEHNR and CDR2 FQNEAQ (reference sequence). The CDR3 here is CASSPGVAGVNTGELFF. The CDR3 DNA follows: TGTGCCAGCAGCCCCGGGGTAGCGGGAGTAAACACCGGGGAGCTGTTTTTT. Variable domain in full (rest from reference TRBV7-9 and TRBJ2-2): DTGVSQNPRHKITKRGQNVTFRCDPISEHNRLYWYRQTLGQGPEFLTYFQNEAQLEKSRLLSDRFSAERPKGSFSTLEIQRTEQGDSAMYLCASSPGVAGVNTGELFFGEGSRLTVL.

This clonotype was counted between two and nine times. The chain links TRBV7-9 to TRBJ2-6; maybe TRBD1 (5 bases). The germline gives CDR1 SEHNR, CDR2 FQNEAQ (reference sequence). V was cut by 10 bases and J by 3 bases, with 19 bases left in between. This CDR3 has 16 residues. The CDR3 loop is CATRRQRSRGANVLTF. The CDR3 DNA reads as TGTGCCACGAGGCGACAGAGGTCTCGTGGGGCCAACGTCCTGACTTTC.

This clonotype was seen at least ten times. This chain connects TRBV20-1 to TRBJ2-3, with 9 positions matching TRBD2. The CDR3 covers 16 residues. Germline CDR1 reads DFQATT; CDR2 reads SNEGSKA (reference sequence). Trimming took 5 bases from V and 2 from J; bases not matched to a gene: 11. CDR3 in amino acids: CSADPPSGRNTDTQYF. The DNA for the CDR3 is TGCAGTGCTGACCCCCCCAGCGGGAGGAACACAGATACGCAGTATTTT.

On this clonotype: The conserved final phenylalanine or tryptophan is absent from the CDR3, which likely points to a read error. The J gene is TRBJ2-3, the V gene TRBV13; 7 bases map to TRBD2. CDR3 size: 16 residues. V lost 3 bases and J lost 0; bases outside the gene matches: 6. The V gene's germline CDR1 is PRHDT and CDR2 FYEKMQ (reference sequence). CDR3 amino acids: CASSLASGASTDTQYL. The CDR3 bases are TGTGCCAGCAGCTTGGCTAGCGGAGCTAGCACAGATACGCAGTATTTG.

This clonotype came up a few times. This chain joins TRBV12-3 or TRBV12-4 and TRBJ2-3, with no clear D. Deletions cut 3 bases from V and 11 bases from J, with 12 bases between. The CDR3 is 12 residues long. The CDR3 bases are TGTGCCAGCAGTTTCGAGTCAGAAAAGCAGTATTTT. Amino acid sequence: CASSFESEKQYF.

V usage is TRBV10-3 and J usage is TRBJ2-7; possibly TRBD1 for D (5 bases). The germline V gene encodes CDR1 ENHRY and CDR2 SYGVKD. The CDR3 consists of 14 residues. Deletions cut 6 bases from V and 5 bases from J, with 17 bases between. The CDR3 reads CAIRSTDALDEQYF. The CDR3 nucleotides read TGTGCCATCAGATCGACAGACGCCTTGGACGAGCAGTACTTC.

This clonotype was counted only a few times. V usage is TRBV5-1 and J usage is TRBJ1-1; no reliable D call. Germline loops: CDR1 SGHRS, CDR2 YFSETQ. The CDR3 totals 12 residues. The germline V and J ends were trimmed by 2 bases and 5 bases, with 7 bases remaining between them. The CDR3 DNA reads TGCGCCAGCAGCTTTCTTGGGACTGAAGCTTTCTTT. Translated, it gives CASSFLGTEAFF.

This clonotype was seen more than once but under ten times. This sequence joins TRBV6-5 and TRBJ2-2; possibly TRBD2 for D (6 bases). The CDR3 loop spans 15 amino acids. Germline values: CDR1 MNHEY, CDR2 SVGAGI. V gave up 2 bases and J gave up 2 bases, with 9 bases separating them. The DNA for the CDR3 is TGTGCCAGCAGTTACAGGGACTTCAACACCGGGGAGCTGTTTTTT. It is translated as CASSYRDFNTGELFF.

CDR3 loop: CASTMRGAVGELFF. In DNA form, the CDR3 reads TGTGCCAGTACGATGAGGGGTGCGGTCGGGGAGCTGTTTTTT. The chain is built from TRBV6-1 and TRBJ2-2; tentatively, D is TRBD1 or TRBD2 (5 bases each). Trimming cost V 9 bases and J 7 bases, with 18 bases left between them. The CDR3 runs 14 residues. The germline V gene has CDR1 MNHNS and CDR2 SASEGT.

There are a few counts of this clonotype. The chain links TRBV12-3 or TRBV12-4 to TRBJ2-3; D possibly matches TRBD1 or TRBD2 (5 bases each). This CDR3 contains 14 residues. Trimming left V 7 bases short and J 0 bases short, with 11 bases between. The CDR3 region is CASKGPSSTDTQYF. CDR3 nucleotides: TGTGCCAGCAAGGGACCATCTAGCACAGATACGCAGTATTTT.

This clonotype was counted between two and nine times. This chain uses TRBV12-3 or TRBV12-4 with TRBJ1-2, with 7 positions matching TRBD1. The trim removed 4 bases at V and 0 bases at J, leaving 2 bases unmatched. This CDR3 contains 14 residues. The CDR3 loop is CASSSGGPNYGYTF. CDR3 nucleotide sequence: TGTGCCAGCAGTTCAGGGGGTCCTAACTATGGCTACACCTTC.

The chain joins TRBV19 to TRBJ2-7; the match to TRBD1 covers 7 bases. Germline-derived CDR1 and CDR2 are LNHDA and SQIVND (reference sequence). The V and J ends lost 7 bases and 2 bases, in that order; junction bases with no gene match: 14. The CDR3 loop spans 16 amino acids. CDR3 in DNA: TGTGCCAGTACCCCGGGTACAGGGGTCAAGCCCTACGAGCAGTACTTC. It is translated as CASTPGTGVKPYEQYF.

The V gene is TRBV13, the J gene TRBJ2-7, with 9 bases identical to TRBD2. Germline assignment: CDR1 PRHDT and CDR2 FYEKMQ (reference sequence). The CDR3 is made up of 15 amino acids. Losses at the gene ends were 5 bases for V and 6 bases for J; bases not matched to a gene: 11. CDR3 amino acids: CASSGGGTSNLEQYF. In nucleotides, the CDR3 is TGTGCCAGCAGCGGAGGGGGGACTAGCAACCTCGAGCAGTACTTC.